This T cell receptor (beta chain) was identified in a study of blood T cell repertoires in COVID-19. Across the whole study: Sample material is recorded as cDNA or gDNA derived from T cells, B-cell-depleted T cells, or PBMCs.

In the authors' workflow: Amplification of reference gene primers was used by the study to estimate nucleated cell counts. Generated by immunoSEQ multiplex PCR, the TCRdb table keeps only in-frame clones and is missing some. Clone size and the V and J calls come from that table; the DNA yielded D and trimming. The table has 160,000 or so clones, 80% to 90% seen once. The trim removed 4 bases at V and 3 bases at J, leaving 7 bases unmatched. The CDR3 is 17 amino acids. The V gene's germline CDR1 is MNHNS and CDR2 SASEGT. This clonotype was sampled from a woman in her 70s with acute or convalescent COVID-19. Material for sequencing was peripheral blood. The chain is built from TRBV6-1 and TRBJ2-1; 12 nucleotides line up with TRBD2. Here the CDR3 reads CASSGGLAGGRYNEQFF. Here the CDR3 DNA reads TGTGCCAGCAGTGGGGGGCTAGCGGGAGGGCGCTACAATGAGCAGTTCTTC.